One sample yielded the 22 T cell receptor beta chains listed below, sequenced in a study of blood T cells in healthy people across ages. Using a J-beta primer mix together with a sample-barcoded 5' primer, a second PCR was run for roughly 6 to 11 cycles. Using its own MiXCR run on the 5' RACE reads, TCRdb lists one record per CDR3 protein. The table records around 870,000 distinct CDR3 sequences, less than 35% of them present only once. The sequenced sample was blood. Receptor source: an elderly woman in good health.

This chain joins TRBV27 and TRBJ2-7; a possible D gene is TRBD2 (5 bases). The germline V gene encodes CDR1 MNHEY and CDR2 SMNVEV (reference sequence). Trimming took off 5 bases at V and 7 bases at J, with 21 bases between the two ends. This CDR3 region has 15 residues. The CDR3 sequence is CASSPGLPLVSEQYF. The CDR3 coding sequence is TGTGCCAGCAGTCCCGGACTTCCCCTCGTTTCGGAGCAGTACTTC.

This clonotype has a count of ten or more. The chain is built from TRBV3-1 and TRBJ1-2; 7 bases match TRBD1. The CDR3 is made up of 15 amino acids. Germline CDR1 reads LGHDT; CDR2 reads YNNKEL (reference sequence). V trimming: 1 base; J trimming: 6 bases; junction bases outside the gene matches: 8. The CDR3 DNA sequence: TGTGCCAGCAGCCAAGTATCGACAGGGACCCATGGCTACACCTTC. It is translated as CASSQVSTGTHGYTF.

The chain carries TRBV6-2 or TRBV6-3 and TRBJ2-1, with TRBD2 matching over 9 bases. Germline trimming cut 0 bases from V and 4 bases from J; bases unmatched to any gene: 7. Looked up from germline, CDR1 is MNHEY and CDR2 is SVGEGT. CDR3 length: 17 residues. In DNA, the CDR3 is TGTGCCAGCAGTTACTCAGGTCTAGCGGGGCCATACAATGAGCAGTTCTTC. This sequence encodes CASSYSGLAGPYNEQFF.

Here the CDR3 reads CASTGPKNQPQHF. For the CDR3, the DNA is TGTGCCAGCACAGGGCCTAAAAATCAGCCCCAGCATTTT. The chain couples TRBV21-1 to TRBJ1-5. TRBV21-1 counts as a pseudogene. This CDR3 region has 13 residues.

This clonotype was seen a handful of times. V usage is TRBV5-5 and J usage is TRBJ2-1, with D unresolved. The CDR3 spans 14 residues. The V and J ends lost 1 base and 3 bases respectively, with 8 bases between them. Per germline, CDR1 SGHKS and CDR2 YYEKEE (reference sequence). CDR3 nucleotides: TGTGCCAGCAGCTTGTCGACCCTCTACAATGAGCAGTTCTTC. It yields the protein CASSLSTLYNEQFF.

In its sample, this clonotype was seen a few times. The genes are TRBV5-4 and TRBJ2-7; 11 bases agree with TRBD1. V was pared by 3 bases and J by 7 bases, with 9 bases of the junction left unmatched. CDR1 is SGHNT, CDR2 YYREEE, per germline (reference sequence). This CDR3 region has 15 residues. CDR3 bases: TGTGCCAGCAGCTCGAGGGGACAGGGGGGAGATGAGCAGTACTTC. This codes for CASSSRGQGGDEQYF. The full variable domain, its missing parts supplied by reference TRBV5-4 and TRBJ2-7, is ETGVTQSPTHLIKTRGQQVTLRCSSQSGHNTVSWYQQALGQGPQFIFQYYREEENGRGNFPPRFSGLQFPNYSSELNVNALELDDSALYLCASSSRGQGGDEQYFGPGTRLTVT.

On this clonotype: The junction departs from germline at one end; a sequencing error may be responsible. The chain uses TRBV7-2 and TRBJ2-2; D gene uncertain. Germline loops: CDR1 SGHTA, CDR2 FQGNSA. This CDR3 comprises 14 residues. CDR3 region: CANSLGTNTGELFF. Here the CDR3 DNA reads TGTGCCAACAGCCTAGGGACGAACACCGGGGAGCTGTTTTTT.

This clonotype was seen at least ten times. The rearrangement links TRBV20-1 to TRBJ2-7; 8 bases are a match to TRBD2. J gave up 0 bases and V 5 bases, and 3 bases lay outside the gene matches. CDR1 and CDR2 (germline): DFQATT, SNEGSKA (reference sequence). The CDR3 is 13 amino acids. CDR3 loop: CSAHSGVSYEQYF. CDR3 coding DNA: TGCAGTGCTCATAGCGGGGTCTCCTACGAGCAGTACTTC.

This clonotype was seen ten or more times. This chain links TRBV11-2 with TRBJ2-5, with 11 bases aligning to TRBD2. V was pared by 5 bases and J by 2 bases, with 10 bases of the junction left unmatched. The CDR3 runs to 17 residues. Germline CDR1 SGHAT, CDR2 FQNNGV. DNA for the CDR3: TGTGCCAGCAGCCCCTTAGTAGCGGGGGGGAATCAAGAGACCCAGTACTTC. Protein sequence: CASSPLVAGGNQETQYF.

This clonotype was seen ten or more times. The chain has TRBV7-2 and TRBJ1-2; D is possibly TRBD1 (5 bases). Germline CDR1 and CDR2: SGHTA and FQGNSA. The CDR3 loop spans 13 amino acids. V was shortened by 5 bases and J by 4 bases, with 11 bases between the two germline ends. Here the CDR3 DNA reads TGTGCCAGCAGCCAGGGAATCGGCTATGGCTACACCTTC. It translates to CASSQGIGYGYTF.

This clonotype was found a few times. J is TRBJ1-5 and V is TRBV20-1; D is unresolved. The CDR3 runs to 13 residues. With 4 bases removed from V and 5 bases from J, the gap between germline ends came to 12 bases. Germline CDR1 and CDR2: DFQATT and SNEGSKA (reference sequence). DNA for the CDR3: TGCAGTGCTAAGCGACTTATGGATCAGCCCCAGCATTTT. It specifies CSAKRLMDQPQHF.

J is TRBJ2-1 and V is TRBV7-2; TRBD2 matches at 8 bases. Matching the DNA end better, TRBJ2-7 makes the J call doubtful. Germline V gene data show CDR1 as SGHTA and CDR2 as FQGNSA. This CDR3 has 19 amino acids. The CDR3 DNA reads as TGTGCCAGCAGCTTAGTCTTTAGCGGGGTTGTTAGCTCCTACAATGAGCAGTACTTC. Its translation: CASSLVFSGVVSSYNEQYF.

This clonotype was observed many times. The chain joins TRBV7-6 to TRBJ2-5; 10 bases align to TRBD2. The CDR3 sequence is 15 residues long. The ends lost 6 bases at V and 2 bases at J; junction bases unmatched: 6. Germline V gives CDR1 SGHVS, CDR2 FNYEAQ. The CDR3 region has the DNA TGTGCCAGCAGATCTCAGCGGGGGGGACAAGAGACCCAGTACTTC. It translates to CASRSQRGGQETQYF.

This clonotype was counted ten times or more. This chain uses TRBV6-5 with TRBJ2-3, with D possibly being TRBD1 (6 bases). Germline CDR1 MNHEY, CDR2 SVGAGI. The CDR3 consists of 14 residues. The germline V and J ends were trimmed by 6 bases and 5 bases, with 15 bases remaining between them. CDR3 protein: CASSSPAGVDTQYF. The CDR3 bases are TGTGCCAGCAGCTCTCCCGCAGGGGTAGATACGCAGTATTTT.

This clonotype was counted ten times or more. V and J are TRBV10-3 and TRBJ1-2; tentative D call: TRBD1 (5 bases). Trimming cost V 0 bases and J 4 bases, with 9 bases left between them. The CDR3 runs 14 residues. Germline V gene data show CDR1 as ENHRY and CDR2 as SYGVKD. The CDR3 sequence is CAISESAGTYGYTF. The CDR3 region has the DNA TGTGCCATCAGTGAGTCGGCAGGGACCTATGGCTACACCTTC.

This clonotype came up a few times. A much more abundant neighbour one base away suggests this may be a read error. In nucleotides, the CDR3 is TGTGCCAGCAGTGTTGTCGAGGGTCGGTCCCTATCCTACGAGCAGTACTTC. This gives the protein CASSVVEGRSLSYEQYF. The V call is TRBV2, the J call TRBJ2-7; TRBD2 is a possible D gene (5 bases). The germline V and J ends were trimmed by 4 bases and 1 base, with 20 bases remaining between them. The V gene's germline CDR1 is SNHLY and CDR2 FYNNEI. This CDR3 comprises 17 residues.

There are many counts of this clonotype. The chain is built from TRBV7-2 and TRBJ2-5, with 8 positions matching TRBD2. The J segment lost 5 bases and the V segment lost 7 bases, leaving 6 bases of the junction unmatched. CDR1 is SGHTA and CDR2 is FQGNSA in the germline V gene. The CDR3 extends over 13 amino acids. The CDR3 DNA is TGTGCCAGCAACCGGGGGGGGCAGGAGACCCAGTACTTC. As protein: CASNRGGQETQYF.

CDR3: CSARRGGGQNEQYF. In nucleotides, the CDR3 is TGCAGTGCTAGGAGGGGGGGGGGCCAGAATGAGCAGTACTTC. The chain recombines TRBV20-1 with TRBJ2-5; TRBD2 might be the D (7 bases). Between the trimmed V and J ends, which lost 3 bases and 11 bases, there was a span of 22 bases. The length of the CDR3 is 14 residues. The germline CDR1 and CDR2 sequences are DFQATT and SNEGSKA (reference sequence).

This clonotype was observed at least ten times. The chain recombines TRBV20-1 with TRBJ2-7; D unclear. Germline V gene sequence: CDR1 DFQATT, CDR2 SNEGSKA (reference sequence). The CDR3 is 13 amino acids. V lost 6 bases, J lost 7 bases, and 19 bases lay in between. The CDR3 nucleotides read TGCAGTGCAAAACCGGGCGGTTCGAGAGAGCAGTACTTC. Residues: CSAKPGGSREQYF.

CDR3 loop: CASLTRRGYNEQFF. Here the CDR3 DNA reads TGCGCCAGCCTGACCAGGCGGGGCTACAATGAGCAGTTCTTC. The rearrangement links TRBV4-3 to TRBJ2-1, with a tentative D call TRBD2 (6 bases). V lost 8 bases, J lost 3 bases, and 14 bases lay in between. Germline V lookup: CDR1 LGHNA, CDR2 YSLEER. The length of the CDR3 is 14 residues.

The chain combines TRBV6-5 with TRBJ1-4, with unresolved D. The CDR3 has 15 residues. Germline V lookup: CDR1 MNHEY, CDR2 SVGAGI. Trimming left V 7 bases short and J 6 bases short, with 18 bases between. Here the CDR3 reads CASMESFLRDEKLFF. The DNA of the CDR3 is TGTGCCAGCATGGAAAGCTTCTTAAGGGATGAAAAACTGTTTTTT.

This clonotype has a count of ten or more. The chain recombines TRBV3-1 with TRBJ2-7; 9 bases line up with TRBD2. The CDR3 is made up of 13 amino acids. V lost 1 base to trimming and J lost 9 bases; unmatched junction nucleotides: 4. Looked up from germline, CDR1 is LGHDT and CDR2 is YNNKEL (reference sequence). The CDR3 sequence is CASSQASGEAQYF. CDR3 in DNA: TGTGCCAGCAGCCAAGCTAGCGGGGAAGCGCAGTACTTC.